This TCR beta chain was recovered during a study of T cells in Graves' hyperthyroidism and ophthalmopathy (dated by TCRdb to 2018 to 2020). The study in broad terms: Peripheral blood was sampled at the time of initial diagnosis, prior to any treatment. Prospective prediction of ophthalmopathy was tested in an independent validation cohort of approximately 18 hyperthyroidism patients and some 17 patients who later progressed to ophthalmopathy. To identify TCR V-J signatures that set the groups apart, the researchers used a discovery cohort of 90 to 100 patients, made up of about 44 with Graves' ophthalmopathy and some 55 with stable Graves' hyperthyroidism. In more than five Graves' hyperthyroidism patients, the study also compared T-cell repertoires from thyroid tissue with T-cell repertoires from blood. The 75 to 100 discovery patients were randomly divided into training and test sets at a 7:3 ratio. The paper describes TCR Vbeta CDR3 sequencing of around 130 peripheral blood samples, made up of about 40 ophthalmopathy patients, 70 to 80 hyperthyroidism patients and 17 progressor patients. Following sampling, methimazole starting at 30 mg daily was given to hyperthyroidism patients, and high-dose intravenous methylprednisolone was given to ophthalmopathy patients. Broader findings and caveats from the paper: In validation, the model predicted progression to ophthalmopathy with 55% to 71% sensitivity and roughly 72% specificity, a median of 6.5 months before onset. Most expanded thyroid clonotypes (frequency above 0.001) were also detected in blood, a finding suggesting that blood repertoires may reflect thyroid immune responses. No statistical method was used to set the sample size in advance, and investigators knew the group allocation. A model built on a 13 V-J signature distinguished ophthalmopathy from stable hyperthyroidism, reaching roughly 88% sensitivity and 81.08% specificity in cross-validation and 80%/75% in testing.

V is reduced by 4 bases and J by 3 bases, leaving a spacing of 13 bases between them. There are 14 amino acids in the CDR3, from cysteine to phenylalanine inclusive. The only DNA kept is the CDR3, 42 bases in frame from the first base. Per the germline V gene, SGHTS is the CDR1 and YDEGEE is the CDR2. In the ophthalmopathy patients, disease was moderately to severely active, with a Clinical Activity Score of 3 or more, a NOSPECS grade of 4 or more, and a duration of less than 3 months. The study excluded patients with uncontrolled infections, other autoimmune diseases, pregnancy or lactation. Clinical symptoms, serum thyroxine and TRAb, thyroid ultrasound, and orbital computed tomography formed the basis for the diagnoses. PBMCs were separated from about 10 ml of fresh peripheral blood using Ficoll-Paque density gradient centrifugation. Total RNA was extracted using Trizol reagent, and RNA quality was assessed on an Agilent 2100 Bioanalyzer.

This clonotype was seen ten or more times. Its antigen is unknown. No quality values exist for individual bases; no much larger clone is one base distant. The TCR beta CDR3 regions were amplified from the RNA transcripts. The first round of RT-PCR for the TCR CDR3 was performed with the HTBI primer set and the Qiagen OneStep RT-PCR kit. Libraries were constructed in a second round of multiplex PCR, after which size selection and purification were carried out. Paired-end sequencing of the libraries was performed with 100 bp reads on an Illumina HiSeq2000. Regarding the original processing steps: SOAPnuke was used to process the raw data, throwing out any read that contained adapters or uncalled bases, had a mean Phred below 15, or lacked an exact constant-primer or identifier match. COPE v1.2.5 was used to merge high-quality paired reads, and clonotypes were defined as unique nucleotide sequences. Clonotypes were aligned to IMGT TRBV, TRBD and TRBJ reference segments using MiTCR v1.1. Analysis was restricted to V-J combinations with a frequency above 0.0001, which covered over 98% of repertoires. A TCS score was defined as the ratio of F50 (clonal expansion) to E x V (chaos), with BLOSUM62-based TCRdist applied between CDR3 peptides within each V-J. Welch's t-statistics and random forest reduced roughly 500 V-J features to 13, which were used in a naive Bayes classifier (R e1071). The public reads were run again by TCRdb, first through fastp at Q25 and then through MiXCR, and only productive beta chains were kept. All rows with the same CDR3 protein become a single entry with the most common DNA and genes. The V and J calls were not made by the authors but by TCRdb's processing. The sample table holds roughly 550,000 distinct CDR3 sequences, of which 15% to 20% were seen once. The leading ten clones occupy 25% to 30% of the sample.

Recombination joined TRBV5-8 with TRBJ1-1; the D region possibly corresponds to TRBD1 (5 bases align). This receptor was identified in a woman aged 25 to 39 with Graves' ophthalmopathy. The specimen was blood. The nucleotide sequence is given as TGTGCCAGCAGCCCGGGGGGGTGGTACACTGAAGCTTTCTTT. This sequence encodes CASSPGGWYTEAFF.